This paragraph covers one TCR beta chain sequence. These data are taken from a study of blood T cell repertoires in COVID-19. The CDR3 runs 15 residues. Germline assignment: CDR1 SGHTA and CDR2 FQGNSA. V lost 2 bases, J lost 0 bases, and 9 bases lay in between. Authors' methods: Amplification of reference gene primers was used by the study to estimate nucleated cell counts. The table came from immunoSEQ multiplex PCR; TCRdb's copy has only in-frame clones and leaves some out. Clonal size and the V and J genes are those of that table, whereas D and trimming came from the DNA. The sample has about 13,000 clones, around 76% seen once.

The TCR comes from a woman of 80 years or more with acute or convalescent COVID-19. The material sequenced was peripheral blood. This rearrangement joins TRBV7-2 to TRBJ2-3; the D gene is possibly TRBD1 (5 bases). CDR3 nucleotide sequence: TGTGCCAGCAGCTTACAAGGGGCTAGCACAGATACGCAGTATTTT. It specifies CASSLQGASTDTQYF.